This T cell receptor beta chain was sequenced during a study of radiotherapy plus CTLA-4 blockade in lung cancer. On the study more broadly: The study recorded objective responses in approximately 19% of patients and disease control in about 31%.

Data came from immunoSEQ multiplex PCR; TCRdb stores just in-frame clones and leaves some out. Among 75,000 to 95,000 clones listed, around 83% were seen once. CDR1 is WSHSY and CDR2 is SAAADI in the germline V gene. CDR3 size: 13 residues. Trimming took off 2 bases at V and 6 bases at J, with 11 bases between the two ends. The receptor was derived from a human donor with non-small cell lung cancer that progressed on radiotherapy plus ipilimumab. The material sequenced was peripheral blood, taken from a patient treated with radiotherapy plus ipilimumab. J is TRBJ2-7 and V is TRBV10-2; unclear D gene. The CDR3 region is CASSEASVLEQYF. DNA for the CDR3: TGCGCCAGCAGTGAGGCGTCCGTCCTCGAGCAGTACTTC.